These 5 T cell receptor beta chains share one sample of origin, sequenced in a study of T cell responses to AZD1222 COVID-19 vaccine. Using immunoSEQ multiplex PCR, the repertoire was profiled, and TCRdb retains in-frame clones only, with some absent. The sample records about 70,000 clones, roughly 85% being singletons. Sequencing used peripheral blood, obtained on day 0 of AZD1222 vaccination. The source of these receptors is an adult in good health.

The chain is built from TRBV3-1 (or the pseudogene TRBV3-2) and TRBJ2-5; maybe TRBD2 (5 bases). Trimming removed 7 bases from V and 7 bases from J, with 16 bases in between. CDR1 is LGHDT, CDR2 YNNKEL, per germline (reference sequence). The CDR3 consists of 13 residues. The CDR3 sequence is CASTTPGGGTQYF. The CDR3 DNA reads as TGTGCCAGCACTACACCAGGAGGCGGGACCCAGTACTTC.

The V and J genes are TRBV7-8 and TRBJ2-1; D is tentatively TRBD1 or TRBD2 (5 bases each). Germline loops: CDR1 SGHVS, CDR2 FQNEAQ. The CDR3 is made up of 16 amino acids. Trimming took 4 bases from V and 4 from J, leaving 17 bases between them. This CDR3 is CASSSPLRDHYNEQFF. The CDR3 DNA is TGTGCCAGCAGCTCCCCCCTCCGGGACCATTACAATGAGCAGTTCTTC.

The chain has TRBV12-5 and TRBJ2-3; D gene uncertain. The CDR3 is 11 amino acids. V lost 1 base and J lost 5, with 1 base in between. In germline, CDR1 is LGHNT, CDR2 FRNRAP. In DNA, the CDR3 is TGTGCTAGTGGTTTGGGAGATACGCAGTATTTT. Protein: CASGLGDTQYF.

This clone has a handful of counts. This sequence joins TRBV18 and TRBJ2-5; the match to TRBD2 covers 10 bases. The V gene end was trimmed by 5 bases and the J gene end by 5 bases; junction bases not matched to a gene: 2. CDR3 length equals 13 residues. Per the germline V gene, CDR1 is KGHSH and CDR2 is LQKENI. The CDR3 sequence is CASSATSGETQYF. The CDR3, as DNA: TGTGCCAGCTCAGCGACTAGCGGGGAGACCCAGTACTTC.

The chain uses TRBV18 and TRBJ1-2; 7 nucleotides agree with TRBD1. J was trimmed by 5 bases and V by 3 bases; bases with no gene match: 12. The CDR3 runs 16 residues. Germline loops: CDR1 KGHSH, CDR2 LQKENI. The CDR3 reads CASSPMDRNWGYGYTF. The CDR3 nucleotides are TGTGCCAGCTCACCTATGGACAGGAATTGGGGGTATGGCTACACCTTC.